The rows below give T cell receptor beta chains drawn from one sample of a study of Graves' ophthalmopathy and Graves' hyperthyroidism. TCRdb re-called the multiplex PCR reads with MiXCR, one entry per CDR3 protein. The table lists over 450,000 distinct CDR3 sequences, approximately 14% of them singletons, with more than 8.5% in the top ten. Material for sequencing was blood. The receptors come from a woman in her 30s with Graves' ophthalmopathy. CDR3s include the opening cysteine and the closing phenylalanine or tryptophan. Fields, in order: CDR3 DNA, CDR3 protein, D gene, J gene, clone size, V gene. The D gene is left open where the match is weak. The size entry is marked missing in some rows and otherwise reads once, few, many or a size class.

cdr3_nt: TGTGCCAGCAGTAAACCGGGACAGGACTACGAGCAGTACTTC
cdr3_aa: CASSKPGQDYEQYF
d_call: TRBD1
j_call: TRBJ2-7
clone_size: NA
v_call: TRBV6-1

cdr3_nt: TGTGCCAGCAGCCAAGTATGGGGGAACACCGGGGAGCTGTTTTTT
cdr3_aa: CASSQVWGNTGELFF
d_call: NA
j_call: TRBJ2-2
clone_size: few
v_call: TRBV14

cdr3_nt: TGTGCCAGCAGCTCTAGACTCTCAGAGGAAGCTTTCTTT
cdr3_aa: CASSSRLSEEAFF
d_call: NA
j_call: TRBJ1-1
clone_size: many
v_call: TRBV12-3/TRBV12-4

cdr3_nt: TGTGCCAGCAGTGAGTTAGCGGGGGACGGGGAGACCCAGTACTTC
cdr3_aa: CASSELAGDGETQYF
d_call: TRBD2
j_call: TRBJ2-5
clone_size: many
v_call: TRBV2

cdr3_nt: TGTGCCAGCAGTGAGACAGGAGGGAACACTGAAGCTTTCTTT
cdr3_aa: CASSETGGNTEAFF
d_call: NA
j_call: TRBJ1-1
clone_size: many
v_call: TRBV2

cdr3_nt: TGTGCCAGCAGCCGAGGGACAGTCTACGAGCAGTACTTC
cdr3_aa: CASSRGTVYEQYF
d_call: TRBD1
j_call: TRBJ2-7
clone_size: many
v_call: TRBV12-3/TRBV12-4

cdr3_nt: TGTGCCAGCAGTTTCTCACAGGCAGAGCAGTACTTC
cdr3_aa: CASSFSQAEQYF
d_call: NA
j_call: TRBJ2-7
clone_size: once
v_call: TRBV12-3/TRBV12-4

cdr3_nt: TGTGCCAGCTCACTTTCCCCTACAGGTCGGAACACTGAAGCTTTCTTT
cdr3_aa: CASSLSPTGRNTEAFF
d_call: NA
j_call: TRBJ1-1
clone_size: many
v_call: TRBV18

cdr3_nt: TGTGCCATCAGTGTATTACAGGGGATAGGATTCACCGGGGAGCTGTTTTTT
cdr3_aa: CAISVLQGIGFTGELFF
d_call: TRBD1
j_call: TRBJ2-2
clone_size: NA
v_call: TRBV10-3

cdr3_nt: TGTGCCAGCACGGCGGGGGGGATTAATTACGAGCAGTACTTC
cdr3_aa: CASTAGGINYEQYF
d_call: TRBD2
j_call: TRBJ2-7
clone_size: many
v_call: TRBV2

cdr3_nt: TGTGCCTGGACGCGGGCAGGCCACCAAGAGACCCAGTACTTC
cdr3_aa: CAWTRAGHQETQYF
d_call: NA
j_call: TRBJ2-5
clone_size: few
v_call: TRBV30

cdr3_nt: TGCGCCAGCAGCCTACTGGACGTTACGAACACTGAAGCTTTCTTT
cdr3_aa: CASSLLDVTNTEAFF
d_call: NA
j_call: TRBJ1-1
clone_size: many
v_call: TRBV5-1

cdr3_nt: TGTGCCAGCGGAATCGGCGAGCAGTACTTC
cdr3_aa: CASGIGEQYF
d_call: NA
j_call: TRBJ2-7
clone_size: NA
v_call: TRBV6-2/TRBV6-3

cdr3_nt: TGTGCCAGCAGTCCCAGTGGCATTCAGTACTTC
cdr3_aa: CASSPSGIQYF
d_call: NA
j_call: TRBJ2-4
clone_size: many
v_call: TRBV6-1

cdr3_nt: TGTGCCTGGAGTGTACGGTCGGGGGTTGAAGCTTTCTTT
cdr3_aa: CAWSVRSGVEAFF
d_call: NA
j_call: TRBJ1-1
clone_size: many
v_call: TRBV30

cdr3_nt: TGTGCCACCAGTGATTTCATCCGGGACAGGGTGAACACTGAAGCTTTCTTT
cdr3_aa: CATSDFIRDRVNTEAFF
d_call: TRBD1
j_call: TRBJ1-1
clone_size: many
v_call: TRBV24-1

cdr3_nt: TGCGCCAGCAGCCCGCACAGGGGTCTGGCTTCACCCCTCCACTTT
cdr3_aa: CASSPHRGLASPLHF
d_call: TRBD1
j_call: TRBJ1-6
clone_size: many
v_call: TRBV5-1

cdr3_nt: TGTGCCAGCAGCCCCACGGACAGGGTTGACCCTGAAGCTTTCTTT
cdr3_aa: CASSPTDRVDPEAFF
d_call: TRBD1
j_call: TRBJ1-1
clone_size: NA
v_call: TRBV12-3/TRBV12-4

cdr3_nt: TGTGCCAGCAGCTTAGGGGTTGGTGAAGCTTTCTTT
cdr3_aa: CASSLGVGEAFF
d_call: NA
j_call: TRBJ1-1
clone_size: many
v_call: TRBV11-2

cdr3_nt: TGTGCCAGCAGCTTAGTAGATCAGCCCCAGCATTTT
cdr3_aa: CASSLVDQPQHF
d_call: NA
j_call: TRBJ1-5
clone_size: many
v_call: TRBV7-2

cdr3_nt: TGTGCCTGGAGGGACAAGGCCGTGCAGTACTTC
cdr3_aa: CAWRDKAVQYF
d_call: NA
j_call: TRBJ2-7
clone_size: NA
v_call: TRBV30

cdr3_nt: TGTGCCAGCAGGTTACAGGGCGGAGGCGGGGAGCTGTTTTTT
cdr3_aa: CASRLQGGGGELFF
d_call: NA
j_call: TRBJ2-2
clone_size: NA
v_call: TRBV28

cdr3_nt: TGTGCTAGCAGCCCTAGCGGGGGGGCGATCACCGGGGAGCTGTTTTTT
cdr3_aa: CASSPSGGAITGELFF
d_call: TRBD2
j_call: TRBJ2-2
clone_size: many
v_call: TRBV7-7

cdr3_nt: TGTGCCAGCAGTGAAGCTGGGCTGACGTTCTATGGCCACACCTTC
cdr3_aa: CASSEAGLTFYGHTF
d_call: NA
j_call: TRBJ1-2
clone_size: many
v_call: TRBV6-1

cdr3_nt: TGTGCCAGCAGCAGGCTCATTGATGTCGAGCAGTACTTC
cdr3_aa: CASSRLIDVEQYF
d_call: NA
j_call: TRBJ2-7
clone_size: many
v_call: TRBV6-5

cdr3_nt: TGTGCCAGCAGTGAGGGGGCTAGCGGCTACGAGCAGTACTTC
cdr3_aa: CASSEGASGYEQYF
d_call: NA
j_call: TRBJ2-7
clone_size: NA
v_call: TRBV2

cdr3_nt: TGTGCCAGCAGCTTCGAGCGGGATTCGTACGAGCAGTACTTC
cdr3_aa: CASSFERDSYEQYF
d_call: TRBD2
j_call: TRBJ2-7
clone_size: many
v_call: TRBV11-2

cdr3_nt: TGTGCCAGCAGTTACTCCTTATACGGACCGTTTTTGGGGGAGCAGTACTTC
cdr3_aa: CASSYSLYGPFLGEQYF
d_call: NA
j_call: TRBJ2-7
clone_size: many
v_call: TRBV6-5

cdr3_nt: TGTGCCAGCAGTGAATTGGGGACAGGGGTCTCCCAGCCCCAGCATTTT
cdr3_aa: CASSELGTGVSQPQHF
d_call: TRBD1
j_call: TRBJ1-5
clone_size: many
v_call: TRBV2

cdr3_nt: TGTGCCAGCAGCGGAGGAAGGGGGAGGTTTAACGGGGAGCTGTTTTTT
cdr3_aa: CASSGGRGRFNGELFF
d_call: NA
j_call: TRBJ2-2
clone_size: many
v_call: TRBV11-2

cdr3_nt: TGTGCCAGCAGTTTGGGACGGAGTAATTCACCCCTCCACTTT
cdr3_aa: CASSLGRSNSPLHF
d_call: NA
j_call: TRBJ1-6
clone_size: many
v_call: TRBV12-3/TRBV12-4

cdr3_nt: TGTGCCATCCTATTACGGGGTGAGACCCAGTACTTC
cdr3_aa: CAILLRGETQYF
d_call: NA
j_call: TRBJ2-5
clone_size: many
v_call: TRBV28

cdr3_nt: TGTGCCAGCAGTGGAGGACCGACCGCCCGCTCACCCCTCCACTTT
cdr3_aa: CASSGGPTARSPLHF
d_call: NA
j_call: TRBJ1-6
clone_size: NA
v_call: TRBV2